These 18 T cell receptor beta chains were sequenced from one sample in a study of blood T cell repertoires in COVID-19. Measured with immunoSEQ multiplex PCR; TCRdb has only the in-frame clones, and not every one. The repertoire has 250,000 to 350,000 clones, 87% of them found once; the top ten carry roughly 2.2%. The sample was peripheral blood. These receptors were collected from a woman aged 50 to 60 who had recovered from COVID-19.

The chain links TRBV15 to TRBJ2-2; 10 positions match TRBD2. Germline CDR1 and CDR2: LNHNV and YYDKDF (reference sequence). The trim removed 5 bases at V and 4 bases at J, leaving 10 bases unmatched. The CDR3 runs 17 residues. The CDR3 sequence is CATSPRWGLASTGELFF. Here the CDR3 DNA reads TGTGCCACCAGCCCAAGATGGGGACTAGCGAGCACCGGGGAGCTGTTTTTT.

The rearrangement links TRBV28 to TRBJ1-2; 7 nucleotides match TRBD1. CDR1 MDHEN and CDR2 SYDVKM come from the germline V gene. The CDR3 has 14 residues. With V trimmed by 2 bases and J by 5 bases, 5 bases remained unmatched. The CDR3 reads CASSLRTGFYGYTF. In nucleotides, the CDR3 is TGTGCCAGCAGTTTAAGGACAGGCTTTTATGGCTACACCTTC.

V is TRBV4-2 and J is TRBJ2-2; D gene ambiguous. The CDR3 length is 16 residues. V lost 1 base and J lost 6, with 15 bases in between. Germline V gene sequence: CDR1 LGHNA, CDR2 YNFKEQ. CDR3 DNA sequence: TGTGCCAGCAGCCAAGCTCAGGCTCCTAACGCCGGGGAGCTGTTTTTT. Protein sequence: CASSQAQAPNAGELFF.

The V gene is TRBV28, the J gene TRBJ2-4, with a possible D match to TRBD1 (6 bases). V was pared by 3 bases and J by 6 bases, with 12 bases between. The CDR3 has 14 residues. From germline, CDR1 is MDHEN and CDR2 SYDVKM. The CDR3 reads CASSLRSGANIQYF. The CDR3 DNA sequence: TGTGCCAGCAGTTTGAGGTCAGGGGCAAACATTCAGTACTTC.

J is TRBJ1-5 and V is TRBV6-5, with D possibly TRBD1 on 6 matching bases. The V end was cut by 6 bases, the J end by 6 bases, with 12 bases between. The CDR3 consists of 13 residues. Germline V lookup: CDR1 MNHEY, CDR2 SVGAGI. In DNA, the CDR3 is TGTGCCAGCAGGAGAGGGGGGGCTCAGCCCCAGCATTTT. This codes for CASRRGGAQPQHF.

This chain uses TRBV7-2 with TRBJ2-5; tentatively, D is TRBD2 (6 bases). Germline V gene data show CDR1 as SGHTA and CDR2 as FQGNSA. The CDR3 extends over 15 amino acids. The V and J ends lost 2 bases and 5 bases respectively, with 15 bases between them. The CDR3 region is CASSLRRGRLETQYF. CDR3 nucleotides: TGTGCCAGCAGCTTACGACGGGGGAGGCTGGAGACCCAGTACTTC.

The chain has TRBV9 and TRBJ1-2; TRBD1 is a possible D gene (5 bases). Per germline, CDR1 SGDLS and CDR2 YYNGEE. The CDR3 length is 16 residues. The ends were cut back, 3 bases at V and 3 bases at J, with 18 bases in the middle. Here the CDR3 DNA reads TGTGCCAGCAGCGGGTCCGGACAACTTGGGGACTATGGCTACACCTTC. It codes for CASSGSGQLGDYGYTF.

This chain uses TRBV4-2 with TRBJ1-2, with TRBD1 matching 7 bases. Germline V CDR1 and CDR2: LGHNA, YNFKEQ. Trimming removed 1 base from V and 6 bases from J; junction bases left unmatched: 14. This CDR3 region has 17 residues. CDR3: CASSQGDRVYIMNGYTF. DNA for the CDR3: TGTGCCAGCAGCCAAGGCGACAGGGTCTATATCATGAATGGCTACACCTTC.

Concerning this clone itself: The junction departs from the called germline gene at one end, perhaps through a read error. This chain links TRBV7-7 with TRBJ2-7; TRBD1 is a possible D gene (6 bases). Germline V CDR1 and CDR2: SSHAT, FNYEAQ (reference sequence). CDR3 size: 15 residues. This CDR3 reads CASSPGTTTSYEQYF. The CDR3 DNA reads TGTGCTAGCAGCCCTGGGACAACTACCTCCTACGAGCAGTACTTC.

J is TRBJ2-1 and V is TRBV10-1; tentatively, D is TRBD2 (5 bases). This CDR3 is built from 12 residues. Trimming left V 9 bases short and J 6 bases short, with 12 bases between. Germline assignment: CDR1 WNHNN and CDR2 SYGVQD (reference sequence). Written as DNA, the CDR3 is TGCGCCAGGCGGGTAACGAGCAATGAGCAGTTCTTC. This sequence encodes CARRVTSNEQFF.

CDR3 sequence reads: CASTSWEGGGDYGYTF. DNA for the CDR3: TGCGCCAGCACTTCCTGGGAGGGGGGCGGTGACTATGGCTACACCTTC. The rearrangement links TRBV4-1 to TRBJ1-2, with a weak D call TRBD1 (6 bases). The ends were cut back, 7 bases at V and 3 bases at J, with 21 bases in the middle. This CDR3 region has 16 residues. Germline V lookup: CDR1 MGHRA, CDR2 YSYEKL.

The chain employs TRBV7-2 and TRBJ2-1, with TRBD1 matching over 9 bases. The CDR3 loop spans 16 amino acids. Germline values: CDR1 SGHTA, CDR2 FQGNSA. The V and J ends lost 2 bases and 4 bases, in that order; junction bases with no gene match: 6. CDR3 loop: CASSLQDRGSYNEQFF. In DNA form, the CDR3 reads TGTGCCAGCAGCTTACAGGACAGGGGATCTTACAATGAGCAGTTCTTC.

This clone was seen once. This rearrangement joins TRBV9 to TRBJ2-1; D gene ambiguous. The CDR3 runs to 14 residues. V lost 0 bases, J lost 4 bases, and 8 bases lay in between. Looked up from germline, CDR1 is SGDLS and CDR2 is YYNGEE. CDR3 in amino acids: CASSVGSGYNEQFF. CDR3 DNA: TGTGCCAGCAGCGTAGGGTCGGGTTACAATGAGCAGTTCTTC.

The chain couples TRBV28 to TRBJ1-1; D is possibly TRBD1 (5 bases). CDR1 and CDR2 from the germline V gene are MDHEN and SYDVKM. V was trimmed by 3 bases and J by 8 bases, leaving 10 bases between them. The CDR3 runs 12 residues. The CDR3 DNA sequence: TGTGCCAGCAGTTTTTCCAGGGCGGAAGCTTTCTTT. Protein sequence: CASSFSRAEAFF.

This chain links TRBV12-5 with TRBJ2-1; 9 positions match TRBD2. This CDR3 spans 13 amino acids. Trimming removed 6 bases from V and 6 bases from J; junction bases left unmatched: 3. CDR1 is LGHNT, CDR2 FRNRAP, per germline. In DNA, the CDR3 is TGTGCTAGTGGCTCTAGCGGGGTCAATGAGCAGTTCTTC. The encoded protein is CASGSSGVNEQFF. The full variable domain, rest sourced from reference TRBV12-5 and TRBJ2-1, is DARVTQTPRHKVTEMGQEVTMRCQPILGHNTVFWYRQTMMQGLELLAYFRNRAPLDDSGMPKDRFSAEMPDATLATLKIQPSEPRDSAVYFCASGSSGVNEQFFGPGTRLTVL.

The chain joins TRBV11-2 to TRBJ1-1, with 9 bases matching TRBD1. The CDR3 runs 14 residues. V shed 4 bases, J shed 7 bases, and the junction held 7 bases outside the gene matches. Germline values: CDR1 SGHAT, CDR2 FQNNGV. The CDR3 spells CASSWLTGGGEAFF. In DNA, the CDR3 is TGTGCCAGCAGCTGGTTGACAGGGGGTGGTGAAGCTTTCTTT. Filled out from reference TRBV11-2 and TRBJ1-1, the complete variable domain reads EAGVAQSPRYKIIEKRQSVAFWCNPISGHATLYWYQQILGQGPKLLIQFQNNGVVDDSQLPKDRFSAERLKGVDSTLKIQPAKLEDSAVYLCASSWLTGGGEAFFGQGTRLTVV.

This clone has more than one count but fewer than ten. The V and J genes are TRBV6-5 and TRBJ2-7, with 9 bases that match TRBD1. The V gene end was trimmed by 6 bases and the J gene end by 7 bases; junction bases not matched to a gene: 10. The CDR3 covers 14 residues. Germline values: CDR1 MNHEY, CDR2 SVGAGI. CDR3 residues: CASRRDRVIEEQYF. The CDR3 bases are TGTGCCAGCAGGAGGGACAGGGTAATTGAGGAGCAGTACTTC.

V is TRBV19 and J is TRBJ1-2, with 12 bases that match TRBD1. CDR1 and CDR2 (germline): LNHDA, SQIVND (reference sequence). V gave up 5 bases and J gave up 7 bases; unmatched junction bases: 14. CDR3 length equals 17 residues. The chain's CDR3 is CASSPGTGGQTIFGYTF. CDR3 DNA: TGTGCCAGTAGTCCCGGGACAGGGGGCCAAACAATCTTTGGCTACACCTTC.